This T cell receptor (beta chain) was documented in a study of control samples from healthy donors and cancer patients. The CDR3 length is 18 residues. The junction had 11 bases not matched to a gene; V was cut back by 3 bases and J by 7 bases. Germline V lookup: CDR1 MNHEY, CDR2 SMNVEV (reference sequence). Generated by immunoSEQ multiplex PCR, the TCRdb table keeps only in-frame clones and is missing some. The data show about 86,000 clones, with 94% seen just once and around 4.7% held by the top ten. Sequencing was done on a sample of blood. This chain connects TRBV27 to TRBJ2-3; 15 bases line up with TRBD2. The TCR comes from a woman between 18 and 30 years old in good health. This CDR3 is CASSFYGLAGGSTYTQYF. The DNA for the CDR3 is TGTGCCAGCAGTTTTTACGGACTAGCGGGAGGGAGCACGTATACGCAGTATTTT.